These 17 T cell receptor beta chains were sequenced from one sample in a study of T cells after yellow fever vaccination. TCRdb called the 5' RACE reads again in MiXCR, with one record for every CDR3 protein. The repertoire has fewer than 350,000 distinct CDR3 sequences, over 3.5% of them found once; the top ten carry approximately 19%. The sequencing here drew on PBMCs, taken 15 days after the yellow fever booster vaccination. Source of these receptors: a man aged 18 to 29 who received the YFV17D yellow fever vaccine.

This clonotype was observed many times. In nucleotides, the CDR3 is TGTGCCAGCAGCCAGGTCTCTACAGGGGTCCAGGGAAAACTGTTTTTT. Translating gives CASSQVSTGVQGKLFF. J is TRBJ1-4 and V is TRBV7-2; TRBD1 agrees at 7 bases. This CDR3 spans 16 amino acids. The V gene's germline CDR1 is SGHTA and CDR2 FQGNSA. J lost 10 bases, V lost 5 bases, and 16 bases had no gene match.

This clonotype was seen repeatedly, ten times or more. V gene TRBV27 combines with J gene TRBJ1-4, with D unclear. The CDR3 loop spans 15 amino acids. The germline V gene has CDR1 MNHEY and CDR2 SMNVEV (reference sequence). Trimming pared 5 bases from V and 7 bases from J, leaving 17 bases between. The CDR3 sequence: CASSLAGWKGEKLFF. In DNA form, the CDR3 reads TGTGCCAGCAGTCTGGCGGGGTGGAAGGGTGAAAAACTGTTTTTT.

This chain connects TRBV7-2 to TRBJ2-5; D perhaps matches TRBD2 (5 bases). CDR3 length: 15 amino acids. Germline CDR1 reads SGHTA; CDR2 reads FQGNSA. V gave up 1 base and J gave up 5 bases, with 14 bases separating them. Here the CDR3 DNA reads TGTGCCAGCAGCTTAGACGGGGTTGGTAGGGAGACCCAGTACTTC. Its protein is CASSLDGVGRETQYF.

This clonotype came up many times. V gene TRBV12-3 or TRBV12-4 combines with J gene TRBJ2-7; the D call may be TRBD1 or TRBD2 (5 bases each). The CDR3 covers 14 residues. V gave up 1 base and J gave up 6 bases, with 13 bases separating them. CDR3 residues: CASSLELEGLEQYF. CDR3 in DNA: TGTGCCAGCAGTTTAGAACTCGAGGGGCTCGAGCAGTACTTC.

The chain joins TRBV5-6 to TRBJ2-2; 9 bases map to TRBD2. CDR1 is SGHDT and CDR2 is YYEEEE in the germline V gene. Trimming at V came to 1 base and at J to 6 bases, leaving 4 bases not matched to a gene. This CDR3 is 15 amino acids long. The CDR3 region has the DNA TGTGCCAGCAGCTTGCTTAGCGGGGGAGCCGGGGAGCTGTTTTTT. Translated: CASSLLSGGAGELFF.

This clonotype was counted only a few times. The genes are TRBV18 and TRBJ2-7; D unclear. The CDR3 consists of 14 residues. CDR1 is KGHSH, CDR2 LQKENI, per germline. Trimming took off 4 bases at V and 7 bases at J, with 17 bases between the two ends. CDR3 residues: CASSLQRRYEEQYF. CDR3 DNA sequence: TGTGCCAGCTCACTGCAGAGAAGATACGAAGAGCAGTACTTC.

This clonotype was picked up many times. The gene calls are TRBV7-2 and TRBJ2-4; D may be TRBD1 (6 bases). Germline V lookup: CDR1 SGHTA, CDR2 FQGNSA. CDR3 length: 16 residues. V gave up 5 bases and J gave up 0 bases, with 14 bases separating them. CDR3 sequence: CASSIRQALAKNIQYF. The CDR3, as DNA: TGTGCCAGCAGCATAAGACAGGCCCTAGCCAAAAACATTCAGTACTTC.

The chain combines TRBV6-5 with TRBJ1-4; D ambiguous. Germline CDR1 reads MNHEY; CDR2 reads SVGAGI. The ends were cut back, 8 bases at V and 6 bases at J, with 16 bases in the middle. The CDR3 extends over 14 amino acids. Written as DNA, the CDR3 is TGTGCCAGCGGGTCTGGGTCGTCCTATGAAAAACTGTTTTTT. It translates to CASGSGSSYEKLFF.

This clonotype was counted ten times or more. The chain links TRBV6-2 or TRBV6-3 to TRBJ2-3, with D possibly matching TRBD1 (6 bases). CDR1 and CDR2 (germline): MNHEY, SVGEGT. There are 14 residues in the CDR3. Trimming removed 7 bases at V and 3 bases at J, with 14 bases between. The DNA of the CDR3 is TGTGCCAGCAAATACAGGGTGGAGACAGATACGCAGTATTTT. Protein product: CASKYRVETDTQYF.

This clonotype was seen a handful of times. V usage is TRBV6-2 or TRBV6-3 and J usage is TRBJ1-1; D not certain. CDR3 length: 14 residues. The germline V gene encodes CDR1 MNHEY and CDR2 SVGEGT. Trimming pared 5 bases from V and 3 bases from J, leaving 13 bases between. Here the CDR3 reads CASSLSGRYTEAFF. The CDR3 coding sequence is TGTGCCAGCAGTCTCTCTGGACGGTACACTGAAGCTTTCTTT.

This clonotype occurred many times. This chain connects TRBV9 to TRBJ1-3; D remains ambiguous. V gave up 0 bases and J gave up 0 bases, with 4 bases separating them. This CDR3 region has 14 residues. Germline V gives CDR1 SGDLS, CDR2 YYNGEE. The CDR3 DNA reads TGTGCCAGCAGCGTAGCGAACTCTGGAAACACCATATATTTT. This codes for CASSVANSGNTIYF. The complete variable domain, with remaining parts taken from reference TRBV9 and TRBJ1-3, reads DSGVTQTPKHLITATGQRVTLRCSPRSGDLSVYWYQQSLDQGLQFLIQYYNGEERAKGNILERFSAQQFPDLHSELNLSSLELGDSALYFCASSVANSGNTIYFGEGSWLTVV.

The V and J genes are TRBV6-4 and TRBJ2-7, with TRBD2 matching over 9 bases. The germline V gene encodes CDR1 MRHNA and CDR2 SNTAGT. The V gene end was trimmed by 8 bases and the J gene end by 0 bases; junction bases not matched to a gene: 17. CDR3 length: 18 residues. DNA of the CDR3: TGTGCCAGCCGGAGGGGGGCTAGCGGGGCGGTCTTCTCCTACGAGCAGTACGTC. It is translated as CASRRGASGAVFSYEQYV.

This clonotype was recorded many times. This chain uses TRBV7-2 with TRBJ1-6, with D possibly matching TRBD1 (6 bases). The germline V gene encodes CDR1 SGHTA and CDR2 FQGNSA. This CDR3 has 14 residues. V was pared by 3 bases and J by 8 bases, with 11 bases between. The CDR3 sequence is CASSFNQGYSPLHF. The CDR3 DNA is TGTGCCAGCAGCTTTAATCAGGGGTATTCACCCCTCCACTTT.

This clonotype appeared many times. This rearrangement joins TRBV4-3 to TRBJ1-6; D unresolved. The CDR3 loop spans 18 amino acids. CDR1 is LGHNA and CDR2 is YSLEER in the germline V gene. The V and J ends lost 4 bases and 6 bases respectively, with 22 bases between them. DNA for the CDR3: TGCGCCAGCAGCCTCCAACTGAGTACGGGAGGATCTAATTCACCCCTCCACTTT. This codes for CASSLQLSTGGSNSPLHF.

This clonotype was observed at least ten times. DNA of the CDR3: TGCAGTGCTAGAGATAGTACGGGGCTTGGCTACACCTTC. Its translation is CSARDSTGLGYTF. The chain employs TRBV20-1 and TRBJ1-2; possibly TRBD1 for D (5 bases). The germline V and J ends were trimmed by 0 bases and 7 bases, with 12 bases remaining between them. The CDR3 totals 13 residues. Germline CDR1 DFQATT, CDR2 SNEGSKA (reference sequence).

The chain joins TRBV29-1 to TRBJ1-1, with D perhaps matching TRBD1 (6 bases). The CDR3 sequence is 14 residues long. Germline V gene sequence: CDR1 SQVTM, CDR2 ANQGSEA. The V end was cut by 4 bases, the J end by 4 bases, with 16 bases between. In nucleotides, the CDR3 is TGCAGCGTTGGTAGCCAAGGGGGGGGCACTGAAGCTTTCTTT. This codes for CSVGSQGGGTEAFF.

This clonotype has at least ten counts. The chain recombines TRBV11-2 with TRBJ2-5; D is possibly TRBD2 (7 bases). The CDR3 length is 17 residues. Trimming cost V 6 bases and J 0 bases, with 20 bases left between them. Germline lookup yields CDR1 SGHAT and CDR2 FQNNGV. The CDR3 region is CASSRGPGGAHQETQYF. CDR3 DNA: TGTGCCAGCAGTCGGGGGCCGGGGGGCGCTCACCAAGAGACCCAGTACTTC.